This T cell receptor beta chain was captured in a study of technical replicates of blood from several donors. About this clone: The sample has other DNA sequences that encode this CDR3 too.

This CDR3 is 11 amino acids long. Germline V gives CDR1 SGHDT, CDR2 YYEEEE. Trimming took off 3 bases at V and 1 base at J, with 2 bases between the two ends. Assay used: immunoSEQ multiplex PCR; TCRdb lists only in-frame clones, some missing. The profile shows over 70,000 clones, 95% of them singletons. The sequence was collected from a human donor in good health. The specimen sequenced was T cells isolated from PBMCs. J is TRBJ2-7 and V is TRBV5-6; D gene uncertain. CDR3 loop: CASSSSYEQYF. Written as DNA, the CDR3 is TGTGCCAGCAGCTCATCCTACGAGCAGTACTTC.